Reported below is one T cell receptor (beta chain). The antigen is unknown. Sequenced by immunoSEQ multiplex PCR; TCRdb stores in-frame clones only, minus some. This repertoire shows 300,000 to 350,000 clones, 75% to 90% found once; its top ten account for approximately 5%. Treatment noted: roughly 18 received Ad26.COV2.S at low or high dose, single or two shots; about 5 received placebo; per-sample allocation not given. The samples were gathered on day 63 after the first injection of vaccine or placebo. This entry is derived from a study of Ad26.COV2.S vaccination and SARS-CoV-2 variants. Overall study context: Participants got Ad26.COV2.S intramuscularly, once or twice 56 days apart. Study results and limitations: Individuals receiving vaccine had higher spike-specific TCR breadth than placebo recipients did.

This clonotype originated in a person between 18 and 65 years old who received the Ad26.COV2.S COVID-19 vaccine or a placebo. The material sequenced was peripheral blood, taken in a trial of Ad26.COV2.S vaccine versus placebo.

This chain's CDR3 is CASTVLNMAGTHNEQFF. CDR3 sequence (DNA): TGTGCCAGCACCGTATTAAATATGGCAGGGACACACAATGAGCAGTTCTTC. The chain couples TRBV28 to TRBJ2-1; D perhaps matches TRBD1 (6 bases). V was clipped by 7 bases and J by 5 bases, with 24 bases between them. Germline V gene lookup returns CDR1 MDHEN and CDR2 SYDVKM. This CDR3 has 17 amino acids.